This T cell receptor (beta chain) derives from a study of vaccination and CD4 T cells after COVID-19 (dated by TCRdb to the early 2020s). In terms of the full investigation: Convalescent patients had a positive SARS-CoV-2 result on nasal swab PCR, and of these patients, fewer than ten had mild disease and one had severe disease. Six males and four females were included in the convalescent cohort, with two Hispanic individuals, seven Caucasians, two Asians and one multiracial person represented. Two doses of either the Pfizer-BioNTech BNT162b2 vaccine (n=8) or the Moderna mRNA-1273 vaccine (n=2) were administered to participants. Post-COVID blood samples were collected from convalescent patients a median of around 96 days after diagnosis, with a range of roughly 35 to 161 days. Post-vaccine blood samples were taken a median of roughly 75 days after the second vaccine dose, with a range of about 13 to 250 days. Culture stimuli were overlapping spike peptide pools from SARS-CoV-2 and from the common cold coronaviruses HCoV-NL63, HCoV-OC43 and HCoV-229E. In control cultures, a CEFX viral epitope pool was used as positive control, an HIV-1 Nef peptide pool was used as negative control, or no peptide was added. In around 9 COVID-19 convalescent patients and several infection-naive healthy vaccine recipients, researchers compared the spike-specific CD4+ TCR repertoire from before mRNA vaccination with the repertoire from after.

The investigation overall reported the following: Among convalescent patients, a median about 87% of the SARS-CoV-2-reactive clones seen after vaccination appeared only after vaccination, which suggests priming specific to the vaccine. The study included relatively few convalescent patients and did not analyze early timepoints after natural infection. The median count of SARS-CoV-2-reactive clonotypes went up from 20 to 25 after infection to roughly 38 after vaccination, although the change was not significant. Of the vaccine-specific clones found in convalescent patients, nearly all (304 of 307) were mono-reactive for SARS-CoV-2 spike instead of being cross-reactive with common cold coronaviruses.

The CDR3, cysteine through phenylalanine, is 14 amino acids long. Left in the record is the CDR3 DNA by itself, 42 bases read in frame from the first base. The junction shows trimming of 4 bases on V and 1 base on J, plus 11 bases between the germline ends. Reading the germline V gene gives CDR1 SGHRS and CDR2 YFSETQ. Per the publication, the treatment or condition label means: roughly 11-day PBMC culture with coronavirus spike peptide pools or control peptides (ViraFEST assay). To expand antigen-specific T cells with peptide pools and then pick out the expanded clonotypes through TCR sequencing, the study relied on the ViraFEST assay. The convalescent patients' positive SARS-CoV-2 PCR tests fell between March and December 2020, which was before the Alpha, Beta and Delta variants emerged in the United States. Two million PBMCs per well were cultured in IMDM with roughly 5% human AB serum and approximately 10 IU/ml IL-2, plus 10 ug/ml peptide pools. On days 3 and 7, half of the culture medium was replaced with fresh IL-2-containing medium. After around 11 days of culture, CD4+ T cells were isolated by negative selection with the EasySep CD4+ T cell isolation kit. Ficoll-Paque Plus gradient centrifugation was used to isolate PBMCs from whole blood, and the isolated PBMCs were then either used fresh or cryopreserved at -140C. In general, triplicate wells were set up for every culture condition.

Comment on this clonotype: No cognate antigen has been identified for it. No qualities accompany the bases; no much larger clone lies one base away.

To prepare the library, PCR was applied. DNA from cultured CD4+ T cells was subjected to TCR sequencing with the Oncomine TCR Beta short-read assay at the Johns Hopkins FTIC core. Genomic DNA was extracted from the cultured CD4+ T cells with the QIAamp micro DNA kit. The Oncomine TCR Beta libraries from cultured CD4+ T cells were pooled using unique dual indexes and then sequenced on an Illumina iSeq 100. The authors' analysis ran thus. Non-productive sequences were removed, and CDR3s not starting with C, not ending with F or W, or shorter than 7 amino acids were discarded. The MANAFEST web application was used to identify antigen-specific clonotypes by comparing peptide-stimulated wells against reference wells and other culture wells. For a clone to be called positive, the clone needed an FDR below 0.05, an odds ratio above 5, and a productive frequency above 0.1% in at least two of three replicate wells. A clonotype was classed as cross-reactive if the clonotype showed significant expansion both in SARS-CoV-2 spike wells and in at least one common cold coronavirus spike condition. Using R version 3.6.1, CDR3 homology was evaluated through Levenshtein distances (stringdist) along with unrooted phylogenetic trees (ape). TCRdb cleaned the public reads at Q25 with fastp, built clones with MiXCR and kept in-frame beta chains. Duplicate CDR3 protein sequences are folded into a single record with the most common DNA and genes. TCRdb, rather than the study authors, made the V and J calls. This sample has 10,000 to 11,000 distinct CDR3 sequences in its table, and less than 30% of those were observed once. The ten largest clonotypes hold 24% of the sample.

This receptor was obtained from a human donor who had recovered from COVID-19. Source: CD4+ T cells from blood, cultured in vitro, taken after SARS-CoV-2 vaccination. Here the chain combines TRBV5-1 and TRBJ2-5; perhaps TRBD1 is the D gene, with 5 bases matching. The nucleotide sequence is TGCGCCAGCAGCCAATTGGACACCCAAGAGACCCAGTACTTC. Its protein reads: CASSQLDTQETQYF.